The entry that follows covers one T cell receptor beta chain sequence. This sample was taken from a study of blood T cell repertoires in COVID-19. Looking at the study overall: Spain, Italy and the United States supplied samples that represented acute and convalescent COVID-19.

J was trimmed by 6 bases and V by 11 bases; bases with no gene match: 15. CDR1 and CDR2 from the germline V gene are WNHNN and SYGVQD (reference sequence). This CDR3 is built from 15 residues. The data were produced by immunoSEQ multiplex PCR, yet TCRdb's version contains in-frame clones alone and is incomplete. Seen here are about 280,000 clones, roughly four fifths observed once, and the top ten hold 4.5% to 6%. Participants were aged roughly 18 to 90 years from approximately 24 US areas. The sample taken for sequencing was PBMCs or T cells enriched from blood (not recorded which). The V call is TRBV10-1, the J call TRBJ1-4; 7 bases agree with TRBD1. The TCR originated in a man aged 40-49 years who had been exposed to COVID-19. The CDR3 sequence is CAGPRTGVGYEKLFF. CDR3 sequence (DNA): TGCGCCGGACCCCGCACAGGGGTAGGGTATGAAAAACTGTTTTTT.